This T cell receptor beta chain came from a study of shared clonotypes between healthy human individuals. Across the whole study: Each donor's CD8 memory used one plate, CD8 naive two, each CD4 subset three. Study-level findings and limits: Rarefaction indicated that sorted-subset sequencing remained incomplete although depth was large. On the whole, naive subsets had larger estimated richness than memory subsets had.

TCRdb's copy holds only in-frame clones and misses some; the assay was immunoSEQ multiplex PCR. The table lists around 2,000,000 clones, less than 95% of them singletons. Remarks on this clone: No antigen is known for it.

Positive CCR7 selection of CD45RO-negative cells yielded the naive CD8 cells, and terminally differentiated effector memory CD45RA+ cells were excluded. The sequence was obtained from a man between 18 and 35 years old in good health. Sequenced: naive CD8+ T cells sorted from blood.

The CDR3: CASSLEYSSYEQYF. The CDR3 DNA reads as TGTGCCAGCAGCTTAGAGTACAGCTCCTACGAGCAGTACTTC. This chain joins TRBV11-2 and TRBJ2-7, with no clear D. V lost 0 bases, J lost 0 bases, and 6 bases lay in between. CDR1 and CDR2 (germline): SGHAT, FQNNGV. The CDR3 contains 14 residues.